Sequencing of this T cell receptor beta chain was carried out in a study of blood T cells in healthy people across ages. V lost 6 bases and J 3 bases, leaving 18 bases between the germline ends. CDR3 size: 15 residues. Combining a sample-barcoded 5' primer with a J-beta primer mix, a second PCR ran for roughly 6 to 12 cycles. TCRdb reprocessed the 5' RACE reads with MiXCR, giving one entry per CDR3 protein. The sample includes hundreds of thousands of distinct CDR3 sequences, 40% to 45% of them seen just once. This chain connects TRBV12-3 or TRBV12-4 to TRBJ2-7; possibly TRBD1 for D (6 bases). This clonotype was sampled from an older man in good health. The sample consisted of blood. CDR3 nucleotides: TGTGCCAGCAGATACGTGGGACACACACACTACGAGCAGTACTTC. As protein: CASRYVGHTHYEQYF.